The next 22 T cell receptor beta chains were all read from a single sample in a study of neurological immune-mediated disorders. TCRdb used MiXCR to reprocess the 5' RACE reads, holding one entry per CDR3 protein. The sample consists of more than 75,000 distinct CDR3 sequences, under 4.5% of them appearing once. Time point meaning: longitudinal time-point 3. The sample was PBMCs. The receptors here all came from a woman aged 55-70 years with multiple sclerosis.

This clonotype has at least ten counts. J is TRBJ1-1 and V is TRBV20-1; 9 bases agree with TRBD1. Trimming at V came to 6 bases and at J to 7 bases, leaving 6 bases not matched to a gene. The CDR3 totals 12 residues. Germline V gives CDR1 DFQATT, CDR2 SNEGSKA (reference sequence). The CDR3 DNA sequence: TGCAGTGCCACACAGGGGGCGGATGAAGCTTTCTTT. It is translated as CSATQGADEAFF.

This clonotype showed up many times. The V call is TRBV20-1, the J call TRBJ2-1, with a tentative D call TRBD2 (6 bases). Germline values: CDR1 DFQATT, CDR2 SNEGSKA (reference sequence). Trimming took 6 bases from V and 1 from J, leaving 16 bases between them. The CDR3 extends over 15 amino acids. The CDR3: CSARAGTVSYNEQFF. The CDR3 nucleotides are TGCAGTGCCCGGGCGGGGACCGTGTCCTACAATGAGCAGTTCTTC.

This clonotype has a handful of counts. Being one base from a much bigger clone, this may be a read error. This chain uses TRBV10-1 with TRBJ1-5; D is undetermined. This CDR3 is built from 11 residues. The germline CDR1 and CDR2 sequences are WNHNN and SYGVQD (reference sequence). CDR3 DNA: TGCGCCAGCAGTACCACTCAGCCCCGGCATTTT. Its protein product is CASSTTQPRHF.

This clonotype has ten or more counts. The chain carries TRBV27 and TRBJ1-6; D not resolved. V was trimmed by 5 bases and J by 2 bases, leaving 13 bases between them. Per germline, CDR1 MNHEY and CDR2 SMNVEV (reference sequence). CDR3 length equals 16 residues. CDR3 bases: TGTGCCAGCAGTCCCTCCTTTTGGCCCTATAATTCACCCCTCCACTTT. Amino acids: CASSPSFWPYNSPLHF.

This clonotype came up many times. The CDR3 here is CASSTPRSGGSYEQYF. The CDR3 DNA sequence: TGTGCCAGCAGTACCCCACGGAGCGGGGGGAGCTACGAGCAGTACTTC. The J gene is TRBJ2-7, the V gene TRBV6-5, with 9 bases lining up with TRBD2. V gave up 5 bases and J gave up 3 bases; unmatched junction bases: 11. Germline-derived CDR1 and CDR2 are MNHEY and SVGAGI. The CDR3 is made up of 16 amino acids.

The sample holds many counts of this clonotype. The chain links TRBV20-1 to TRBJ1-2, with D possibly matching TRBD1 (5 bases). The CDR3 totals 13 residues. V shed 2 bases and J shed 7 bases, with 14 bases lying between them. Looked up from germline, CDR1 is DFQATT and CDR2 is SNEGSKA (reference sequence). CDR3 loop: CSARQGDVSGYTF. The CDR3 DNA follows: TGCAGTGCTAGACAGGGTGATGTCAGTGGCTACACCTTC.

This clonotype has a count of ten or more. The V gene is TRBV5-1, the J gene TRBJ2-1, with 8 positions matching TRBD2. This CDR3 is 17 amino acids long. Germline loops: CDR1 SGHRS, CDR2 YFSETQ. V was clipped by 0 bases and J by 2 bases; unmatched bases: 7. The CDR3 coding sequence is TGCGCCAGCAGCTTGGTATCCAGCGGGGGTACCTACAATGAGCAGTTCTTC. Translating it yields CASSLVSSGGTYNEQFF.

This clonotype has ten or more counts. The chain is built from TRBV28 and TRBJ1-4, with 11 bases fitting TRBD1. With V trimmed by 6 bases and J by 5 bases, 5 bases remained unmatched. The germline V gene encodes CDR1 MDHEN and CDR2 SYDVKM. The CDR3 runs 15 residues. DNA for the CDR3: TGTGCCAGCAGGCGGACAGGGGGCGAGAATGAAAAACTGTTTTTT. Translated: CASRRTGGENEKLFF.

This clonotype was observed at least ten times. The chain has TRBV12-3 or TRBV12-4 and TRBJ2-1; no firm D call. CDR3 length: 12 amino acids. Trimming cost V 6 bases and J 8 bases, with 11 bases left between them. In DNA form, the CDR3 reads TGTGCCAGCAGCCCCACAAACCATGAGCAGTTCTTC. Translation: CASSPTNHEQFF.

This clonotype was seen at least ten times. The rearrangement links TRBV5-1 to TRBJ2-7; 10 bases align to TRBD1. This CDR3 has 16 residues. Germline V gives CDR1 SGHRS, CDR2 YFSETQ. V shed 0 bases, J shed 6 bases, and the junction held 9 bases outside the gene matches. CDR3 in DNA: TGCGCCAGCAGCTTGGAGGGACAGGGGCCAATGGGCGAGCAGTACTTC. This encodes CASSLEGQGPMGEQYF.

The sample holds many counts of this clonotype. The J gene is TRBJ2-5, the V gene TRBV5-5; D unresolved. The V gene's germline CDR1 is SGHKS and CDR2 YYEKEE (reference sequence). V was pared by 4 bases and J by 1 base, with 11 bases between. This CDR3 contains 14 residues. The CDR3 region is CASSPALTQETQYF. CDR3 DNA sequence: TGTGCCAGCAGCCCTGCGCTTACCCAAGAGACCCAGTACTTC.

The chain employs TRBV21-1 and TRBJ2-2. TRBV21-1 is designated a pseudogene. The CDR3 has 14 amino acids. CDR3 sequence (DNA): TGTGCCAGCAGGTTGAACCTGGAAACCGGGGAGCTGTTTTTT. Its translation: CASRLNLETGELFF.

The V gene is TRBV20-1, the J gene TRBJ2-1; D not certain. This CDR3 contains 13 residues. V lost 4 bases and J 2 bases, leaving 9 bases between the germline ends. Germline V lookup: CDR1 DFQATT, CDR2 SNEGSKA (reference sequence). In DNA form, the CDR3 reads TGCAGTGCTATGGGGTTCCCCTACAATGAGCAGTTCTTC. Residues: CSAMGFPYNEQFF.

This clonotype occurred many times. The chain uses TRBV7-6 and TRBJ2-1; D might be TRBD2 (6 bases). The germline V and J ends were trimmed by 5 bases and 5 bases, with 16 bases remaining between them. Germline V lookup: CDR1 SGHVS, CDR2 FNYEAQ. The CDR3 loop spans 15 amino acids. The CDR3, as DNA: TGTGCCAGCAGCCCCCTGGGGCGGGGAAACAATGAGCAGTTCTTC. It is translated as CASSPLGRGNNEQFF.

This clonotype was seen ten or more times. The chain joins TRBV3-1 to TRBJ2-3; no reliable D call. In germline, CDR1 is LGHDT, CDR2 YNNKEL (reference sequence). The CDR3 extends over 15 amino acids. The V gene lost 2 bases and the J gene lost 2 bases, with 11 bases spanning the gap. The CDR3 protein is CASSQNRYYTDTQYF. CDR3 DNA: TGTGCCAGCAGCCAAAACAGATATTACACAGATACGCAGTATTTT.

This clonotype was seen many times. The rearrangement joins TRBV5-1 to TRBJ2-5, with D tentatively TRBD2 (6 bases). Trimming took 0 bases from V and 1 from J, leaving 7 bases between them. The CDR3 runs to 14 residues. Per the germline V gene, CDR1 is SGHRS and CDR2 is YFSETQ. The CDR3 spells CASSLAGSQETQYF. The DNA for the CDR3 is TGCGCCAGCAGCTTGGCCGGGAGCCAAGAGACCCAGTACTTC.

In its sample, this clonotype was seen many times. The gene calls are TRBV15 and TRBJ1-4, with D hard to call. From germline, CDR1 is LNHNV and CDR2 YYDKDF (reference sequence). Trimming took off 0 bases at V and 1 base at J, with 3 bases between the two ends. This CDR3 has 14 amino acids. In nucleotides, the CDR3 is TGTGCCACCAGCAGAGAGGGAACTAATGAAAAACTGTTTTTT. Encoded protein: CATSREGTNEKLFF.

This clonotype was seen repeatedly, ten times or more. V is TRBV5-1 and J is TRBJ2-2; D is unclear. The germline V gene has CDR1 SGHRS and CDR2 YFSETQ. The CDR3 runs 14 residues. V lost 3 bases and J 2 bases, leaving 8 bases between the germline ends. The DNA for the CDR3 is TGCGCCAGCAGCTCGGGCCCCAACACCGGGGAGCTGTTTTTT. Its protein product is CASSSGPNTGELFF.

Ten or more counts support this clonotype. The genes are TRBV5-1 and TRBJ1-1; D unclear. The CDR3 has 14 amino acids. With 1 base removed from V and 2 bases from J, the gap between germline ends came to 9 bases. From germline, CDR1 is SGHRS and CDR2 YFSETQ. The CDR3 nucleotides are TGCGCCAGCAGCTTGACAGCTGATAACACTGAAGCTTTCTTT. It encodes CASSLTADNTEAFF.

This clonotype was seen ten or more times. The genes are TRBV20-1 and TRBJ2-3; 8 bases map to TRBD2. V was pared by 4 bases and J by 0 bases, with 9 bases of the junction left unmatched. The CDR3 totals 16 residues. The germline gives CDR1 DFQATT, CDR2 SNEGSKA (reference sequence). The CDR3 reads CSATAGGFSSTDTQYF. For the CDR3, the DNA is TGCAGTGCTACCGCGGGGGGCTTCTCGAGCACAGATACGCAGTATTTT.

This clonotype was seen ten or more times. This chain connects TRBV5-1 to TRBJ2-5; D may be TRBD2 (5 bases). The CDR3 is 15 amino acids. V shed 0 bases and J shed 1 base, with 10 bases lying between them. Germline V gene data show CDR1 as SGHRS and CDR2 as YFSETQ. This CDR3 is CASSLVPGSQETQYF. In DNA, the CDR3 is TGCGCCAGCAGCTTGGTGCCGGGATCCCAAGAGACCCAGTACTTC.

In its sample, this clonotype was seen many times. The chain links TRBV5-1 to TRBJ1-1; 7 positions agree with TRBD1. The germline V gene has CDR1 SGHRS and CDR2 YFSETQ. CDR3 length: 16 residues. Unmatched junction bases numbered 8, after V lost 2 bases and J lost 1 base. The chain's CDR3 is CASSFEAGGKNTEAFF. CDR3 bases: TGCGCCAGCAGCTTTGAGGCAGGGGGGAAGAACACTGAAGCTTTCTTT. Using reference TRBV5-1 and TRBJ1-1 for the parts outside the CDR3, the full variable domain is KAGVTQTPRYLIKTRGQQVTLSCSPISGHRSVSWYQQTPGQGLQFLFEYFSETQRNKGNFPGRFSGRQFSNSRSEMNVSTLELGDSALYLCASSFEAGGKNTEAFFGQGTRLTVV.